The rows below give T cell receptor beta chains drawn from one sample of a study of resident and recirculating memory T cells in vitiligo. Produced via immunoSEQ multiplex PCR; TCRdb's table is partial and in-frame only. Among tens of thousands of clones listed, about 92% were seen once. The specimen was blood. The receptors derive from a male donor with vitiligo. CDR3s include the opening cysteine and the closing phenylalanine or tryptophan.

V: TRBV27
CDR3: CASSLSPRSADTQYF

V: TRBV6-5
CDR3: CASSLRQANTGELFF

V: TRBV13
CDR3: CASSSRANGRTSEQFF

V: TRBV7-9
CDR3: CASSLGSEGTEAFF

V: TRBV28
CDR3: CASSRSAQVPPETQYF

V: TRBV11-2
CDR3: CASSLGGGGTGIGEQFF

V: TRBV4-3
CDR3: CASSQDRGTVYNEQFF

V: TRBV5-6
CDR3: CASGKGDHADTQYF

V: TRBV5-4
CDR3: CASSLRLTLNEQFF

V: TRBV9
CDR3: CASARQLNTEAFF

V: TRBV28
CDR3: CASSSWTVSGEKLFF

V: TRBV28
CDR3: CASSPRLAGVVGELFF

V: TRBV11-2
CDR3: CASSLDQVSSYEQYF

V: TRBV6-5
CDR3: CAPRRRTPSFRIQYF

V: TRBV10-3
CDR3: CAISAGLAGEYEQYF

V: TRBV7-9
CDR3: CASSPVRDRGYEQYF

V: TRBV19
CDR3: CASTPGIGQPNTEAFF

V: TRBV27
CDR3: CASSLQGRLTPDGYTF

V: TRBV2
CDR3: CASNLAWTDTQYF

V: TRBV7-9
CDR3: CASSLARETQYF

V: TRBV11-2
CDR3: CASNVNLQRGYNEQFF

V: TRBV27
CDR3: CASSLGSGGAISYEQYF

V: TRBV1
CDR3: CTSSRDRGRYTEAFF

V: TRBV5-5
CDR3: CASSWGAGGPFYEQYF

V: TRBV28
CDR3: CASSPGWTGNLYEQYF

V: TRBV30
CDR3: CAWCSGRATGETQYF

V: TRBV7-9
CDR3: CAGGSSYEQYF

V: TRBV28
CDR3: CASTPTRQMVWRYTF

V: TRBV5-1
CDR3: CASSSGLAGGRVKNIQYF

V: TRBV7-2
CDR3: CATAIEGQTYGYTF

V: TRBV27
CDR3: CASSITGAPEAFF

V: TRBV15
CDR3: CATSNRFTNEAFF

V: TRBV11-3
CDR3: CASSSPGSGTIKTQYF

V: TRBV21-1
CDR3: CASSKPRRTGNEQYF

V: TRBV5-1
CDR3: CASTSRDPREELFF

V: TRBV10-1
CDR3: CASSSGLAAPYEQYF

V: TRBV9
CDR3: CASSQGGDRAPYEQYF

V: TRBV7-2
CDR3: CASSLARDSFSGNTIYF

V: TRBV28
CDR3: CASNIFSYEQYF

V: TRBV11-2
CDR3: CASSLDYRLAGATYEQYF

V: TRBV14
CDR3: CASSQGSRGEQYF

V: TRBV29-1
CDR3: CSVAGTSSTDTQYF

V: TRBV5-1
CDR3: CASSLAGTGSEKLFF

V: TRBV28
CDR3: CASIKGGFLHTEAFF

V: TRBV27
CDR3: CASSLSSTDTQYF

V: TRBV4-1
CDR3: CASSDHRAQNTEAFF

V: TRBV28
CDR3: CAVRGDSLTPDEQYF

V: TRBV14
CDR3: CASSRTFARSTEAFF

V: TRBV7-9
CDR3: CASSLDGVDEQFF

V: TRBV5-1
CDR3: CASSLQADKNIQYF

V: TRBV7-9
CDR3: CASSLEGDIPAPYEQYF

V: TRBV4-3
CDR3: CASSQEERSPFYEQYF

V: TRBV6-4
CDR3: CASSDPSPRLAGGWETQYF

V: TRBV6-6
CDR3: CASSYSGQGSYEQYF

V: TRBV21-1
CDR3: CASRPGTGKGGTEAFF

V: TRBV9
CDR3: CASSVDPAAEQYF

V: TRBV19
CDR3: CASSIIAGGPDTQYF

V: TRBV7-9
CDR3: CASSGPRGGFSPYEQYF

V: TRBV12-5
CDR3: CASAGAGAQPQHF

V: TRBV19
CDR3: CASSVNSGYEQYF